Below, 32 T cell receptor beta chains from the same sample are listed, as sequenced in a study of blood T cell repertoires in COVID-19. The protocol was immunoSEQ multiplex PCR, while the TCRdb copy is restricted to in-frame clones and leaves out a portion. The sample has roughly 280,000 clones, more than 80% seen once; the top ten hold about 4%. The sample comprised PBMCs or T cells enriched from blood (not recorded which). These receptors all stem from a young woman with acute COVID-19.

This clone has a single count. V gene TRBV19 combines with J gene TRBJ2-1; the match to TRBD2 covers 10 bases. Trimming at V came to 5 bases and at J to 8 bases, leaving 12 bases not matched to a gene. Germline loops: CDR1 LNHDA, CDR2 SQIVND (reference sequence). The CDR3 covers 16 residues. Written as DNA, the CDR3 is TGTGCCAGTAGTCGAGTATTAGCGGGAGGTTGGGATGAGCAGTTCTTC. This translates into CASSRVLAGGWDEQFF.

The chain has TRBV10-3 and TRBJ1-1; possibly TRBD1 for D (5 bases). The ends were cut back, 3 bases at V and 3 bases at J, with 14 bases in the middle. Germline CDR1 reads ENHRY; CDR2 reads SYGVKD. The CDR3 has 15 residues. CDR3 bases: TGTGCCATCAGTGAAGCGACAGTTTTCGACACTGAAGCTTTCTTT. Its translation: CAISEATVFDTEAFF.

The chain combines TRBV7-9 with TRBJ2-2; 13 bases line up with TRBD2. Germline values: CDR1 SEHNR, CDR2 FQNEAQ (reference sequence). This CDR3 is built from 18 residues. The J segment lost 7 bases and the V segment lost 6 bases, leaving 14 bases of the junction unmatched. The CDR3 DNA reads as TGTGCCAGCAGTCCATTCAGAGGACTAGCGGGAGCGGACGGGGAGCTGTTTTTT. Protein: CASSPFRGLAGADGELFF.

Concerning this clone: One junction end does not reproduce the germline sequence, and a read error may be involved. The rearrangement joins TRBV7-7 to TRBJ2-7; TRBD1 is a possible D gene (6 bases). This CDR3 spans 15 amino acids. Per the germline V gene, CDR1 is SSHAT and CDR2 is FNYEAQ (reference sequence). The CDR3 DNA is TGTGCTAGCAGCTTAGCCCTGGACAGTCACTACGAGCAGTACTTC. As protein: CASSLALDSHYEQYF.

The chain employs TRBV28 and TRBJ2-7, with 7 bases lining up with TRBD2. Germline-derived CDR1 and CDR2 are MDHEN and SYDVKM. This CDR3 is built from 14 residues. Trimming removed 5 bases from V and 5 bases from J; junction bases left unmatched: 9. CDR3 sequence: CASSPRTRSHEQYF. The CDR3 region has the DNA TGTGCCAGCAGTCCACGGACTAGGTCCCACGAGCAGTACTTC.

CDR3: CASSPPVQGSKRYTIYF. Here the CDR3 DNA reads TGTGCCAGCTCACCACCGGTTCAGGGTTCGAAGAGATACACCATATATTTT. The chain couples TRBV18 to TRBJ1-3; perhaps TRBD1 as D (5 bases). CDR1 is KGHSH, CDR2 LQKENI, per germline. V lost 0 bases and J lost 8, with 20 bases in between. The CDR3 is 17 residues long.

The chain has TRBV7-6 and TRBJ2-1; 13 bases line up with TRBD2. The CDR3 runs 18 residues. The junction had 6 bases not matched to a gene; V was cut back by 4 bases and J by 0 bases. The germline gives CDR1 SGHVS, CDR2 FNYEAQ. The CDR3 loop is CASSSGLAGFPSYNEQFF. Here the CDR3 DNA reads TGTGCCAGCAGCTCGGGACTAGCGGGATTCCCCTCCTACAATGAGCAGTTCTTC.

In the case of this clone: At one end the junction does not follow the germline gene, possibly because of a read error. J is TRBJ2-1 and V is TRBV6-2 or TRBV6-3, with 10 bases aligning to TRBD2. Germline assignment: CDR1 MNHEY and CDR2 SVGEGT. The CDR3 loop spans 15 amino acids. Here the CDR3 DNA reads TGTGCCAGCAGTTTCGTTCTAGCGGGGGACAATGCGCAGTTCTTC. As protein: CASSFVLAGDNAQFF.

The chain uses TRBV6-6 and TRBJ1-3; D gene unclear. There are 13 residues in the CDR3. Germline V gene sequence: CDR1 MNHNY, CDR2 SVGAGI (reference sequence). V was trimmed by 9 bases and J by 0 bases, leaving 9 bases between them. The CDR3 DNA reads TGTGCCAGTACCCAGGCCTCTGGAAACACCATATATTTT. Protein: CASTQASGNTIYF.

This clone was counted once. This sequence joins TRBV18 and TRBJ1-1; 7 positions agree with TRBD1. The V gene end was trimmed by 5 bases and the J gene end by 3 bases; junction bases not matched to a gene: 9. The CDR3 runs 15 residues. Looked up from germline, CDR1 is KGHSH and CDR2 is LQKENI. Written as DNA, the CDR3 is TGTGCCAGCTCAAGTACCCGACAGGGAGACACTGAAGCTTTCTTT. This codes for CASSSTRQGDTEAFF.

J is TRBJ2-1 and V is TRBV7-9; the D is unclear. Germline V gene sequence: CDR1 SEHNR, CDR2 FQNEAQ (reference sequence). The CDR3 sequence is 12 residues long. V lost 5 bases and J lost 3, with 5 bases in between. The CDR3 DNA is TGTGCCAGCAGCACAGACTACAATGAGCAGTTCTTC. Amino acid sequence: CASSTDYNEQFF.

The chain has TRBV6-2 or TRBV6-3 and TRBJ2-7, with 10 bases identical to TRBD2. V trimming: 6 bases; J trimming: 5 bases; junction bases outside the gene matches: 10. CDR1 is MNHEY, CDR2 SVGEGT, per germline. The length of the CDR3 is 15 residues. The CDR3 loop reads CASSLGLAERDEQYF. The CDR3, as DNA: TGTGCCAGCAGCCTCGGACTAGCGGAAAGGGACGAGCAGTACTTC.

The count of this clone is one. The chain combines TRBV7-2 with TRBJ1-2, with a possible D match to TRBD1 (6 bases). CDR1 SGHTA and CDR2 FQGNSA come from the germline V gene. V was cut by 6 bases and J by 4 bases, with 12 bases left in between. The CDR3 contains 13 residues. As DNA, the CDR3 is TGTGCCAGCAGACCAGACAGGACCTATGGCTACACCTTC. This encodes CASRPDRTYGYTF.

The chain joins TRBV20-1 to TRBJ2-2; 10 bases are a match to TRBD2. CDR1 DFQATT and CDR2 SNEGSKA come from the germline V gene (reference sequence). The CDR3 totals 15 residues. V lost 3 bases, J lost 7 bases, and 8 bases stayed unmatched. The CDR3 sequence is CSASGLAGVDGELFF. DNA for the CDR3: TGCAGTGCTAGTGGCCTAGCGGGAGTTGACGGGGAGCTGTTTTTT.

The J gene is TRBJ1-2, the V gene TRBV20-1; TRBD1 agrees at 10 bases. The CDR3 consists of 14 residues. The V segment lost 3 bases and the J segment 1 base; nucleotides outside the gene matches: 2. Germline V gene sequence: CDR1 DFQATT, CDR2 SNEGSKA (reference sequence). The CDR3 loop reads CSASGTGVNYGYTF. For the CDR3, the DNA is TGCAGTGCTAGTGGGACAGGGGTTAACTATGGCTACACCTTC.

The rearrangement links TRBV29-1 to TRBJ1-5; D is perhaps TRBD1 (6 bases). CDR3 length: 13 amino acids. Germline CDR1 SQVTM, CDR2 ANQGSEA. The V end was cut by 5 bases, the J end by 5 bases, with 13 bases between. The CDR3 DNA sequence: TGCAGCGTTATAACAGGGCGAGATCAGCCCCAGCATTTT. It translates to CSVITGRDQPQHF.

The chain combines TRBV28 with TRBJ2-7, with 7 bases that match TRBD2. The V segment lost 4 bases and the J segment 7 bases; nucleotides outside the gene matches: 13. There are 15 residues in the CDR3. Per the germline V gene, CDR1 is MDHEN and CDR2 is SYDVKM. The CDR3 loop reads CASSSVAGSLVEQYF. Written as DNA, the CDR3 is TGTGCCAGCAGTTCTGTAGCGGGCTCCCTCGTGGAGCAGTACTTC.

V gene TRBV4-3 combines with J gene TRBJ2-1, with TRBD2 matching over 12 bases. Trimming took 1 base from V and 4 from J; bases not matched to a gene: 2. Germline CDR1 and CDR2: LGHNA and YSLEER. This CDR3 comprises 16 residues. CDR3 sequence reads: CASSQGLAGEYNEQFF. The DNA for the CDR3 is TGCGCCAGCAGCCAAGGACTAGCGGGAGAATACAATGAGCAGTTCTTC.

This clone was seen more than once but under ten times. The chain carries TRBV3-1 (or the pseudogene TRBV3-2) and TRBJ1-1; D gene ambiguous. Per the germline V gene, CDR1 is LGHDT and CDR2 is YNNKEL (reference sequence). This CDR3 is built from 12 residues. V lost 5 bases to trimming and J lost 0 bases, with 4 bases between them. The CDR3 bases are TGTGCCAGCAGCGGCCTGAACACTGAAGCTTTCTTT. Protein product: CASSGLNTEAFF.

The chain recombines TRBV9 with TRBJ2-1, with D tentatively TRBD2 (6 bases). The germline V gene has CDR1 SGDLS and CDR2 YYNGEE. V dropped 3 bases and J dropped 7 bases, with 14 bases sitting between them. This CDR3 has 14 amino acids. The DNA of the CDR3 is TGTGCCAGCAGCGGCCCTGGCCGGGAGAATGAGCAGTTCTTC. Amino acids: CASSGPGRENEQFF.

The chain carries TRBV28 and TRBJ1-1; D is uncertain. V lost 3 bases to trimming and J lost 7 bases, with 9 bases between them. CDR1 is MDHEN, CDR2 SYDVKM, per germline. The CDR3 runs to 12 residues. The CDR3 DNA is TGTGCCAGCAGTTTGACATATAATGAAGCTTTCTTT. The encoded protein is CASSLTYNEAFF.

The chain is built from TRBV4-1 and TRBJ2-1, with TRBD1 as a possible D gene (6 bases). Germline values: CDR1 MGHRA, CDR2 YSYEKL. The CDR3 has 19 amino acids. Trimming removed 2 bases from V and 8 bases from J, with 28 bases in between. The CDR3 reads CASSQILRPGGGLGDEQFF. Written as DNA, the CDR3 is TGCGCCAGCAGCCAAATTCTGCGTCCTGGGGGCGGTCTAGGGGATGAGCAGTTCTTC.

The chain links TRBV19 to TRBJ2-1; 7 nucleotides agree with TRBD2. Germline CDR1 reads LNHDA; CDR2 reads SQIVND (reference sequence). This CDR3 is 14 amino acids long. The V and J ends lost 5 bases and 10 bases, in that order; junction bases with no gene match: 11. In DNA form, the CDR3 reads TGTGCCAGTAGTGGGTCGGGAGGATCAGGGGAGCAGTTCTTC. Encoded protein: CASSGSGGSGEQFF.

As DNA, the CDR3 is TGTGCCATCAGCACTGGGCCTCCGGAGACCCAGTACTTC. It codes for CAISTGPPETQYF. V and J are TRBV10-3 and TRBJ2-5; D remains unclear. Germline CDR1 reads ENHRY; CDR2 reads SYGVKD. This CDR3 is 13 amino acids long. V lost 6 bases and J 5 bases, leaving 13 bases between the germline ends.

This clone was observed once. This chain uses TRBV6-5 with TRBJ1-4, with D perhaps matching TRBD1 (5 bases). V was trimmed by 5 bases and J by 5 bases, leaving 15 bases between them. The CDR3 contains 15 residues. Germline values: CDR1 MNHEY, CDR2 SVGAGI. For the CDR3, the DNA is TGTGCCAGCAGTCCTTTGTGGGGGGGGAATGAAAAACTGTTTTTT. It yields the protein CASSPLWGGNEKLFF.

The chain is built from TRBV7-9 and TRBJ1-4; 8 bases line up with TRBD1. In germline, CDR1 is SEHNR, CDR2 FQNEAQ (reference sequence). The junction had 3 bases not matched to a gene; V was cut back by 3 bases and J by 3 bases. The CDR3 spans 15 residues. CDR3 bases: TGTGCCAGCAGCTTGACAGGGGAGGCTAATGAAAAACTGTTTTTT. Translation: CASSLTGEANEKLFF.

This clone turned up a few times. The rearrangement links TRBV6-5 to TRBJ2-2, with D tentatively TRBD1 (6 bases). The CDR3 consists of 16 residues. CDR1 and CDR2 from the germline V gene are MNHEY and SVGAGI. The ends were cut back, 2 bases at V and 7 bases at J, with 17 bases in the middle. CDR3: CASSYRPRGGNGELFF. In nucleotides, the CDR3 is TGTGCCAGCAGTTACCGCCCCAGGGGCGGTAACGGGGAGCTGTTTTTT.

The chain joins TRBV5-1 to TRBJ2-3; TRBD2 aligns across 9 bases. The germline gives CDR1 SGHRS, CDR2 YFSETQ. This CDR3 has 18 residues. V lost 1 base and J lost 2; bases outside the gene matches: 11. The CDR3 DNA sequence: TGCGCCAGCAGCTTGAGAGGGGCGGGAGGGCCTGACACAGATACGCAGTATTTT. Protein: CASSLRGAGGPDTDTQYF. Complete variable domain (other parts from reference TRBV5-1 and TRBJ2-3): KAGVTQTPRYLIKTRGQQVTLSCSPISGHRSVSWYQQTPGQGLQFLFEYFSETQRNKGNFPGRFSGRQFSNSRSEMNVSTLELGDSALYLCASSLRGAGGPDTDTQYFGPGTRLTVL.

This chain connects TRBV6-5 to TRBJ2-7; a weak D match, TRBD2 (6 bases). From germline, CDR1 is MNHEY and CDR2 SVGAGI. Trimming removed 2 bases at V and 1 base at J, with 12 bases between. This CDR3 contains 15 residues. The CDR3 nucleotides are TGTGCCAGCAGTTACAGGGGACTCCTATCCTACGAGCAGTACTTC. Residues: CASSYRGLLSYEQYF.

This chain links TRBV4-2 with TRBJ1-4; TRBD1 is a possible D gene (6 bases). The germline gives CDR1 LGHNA, CDR2 YNFKEQ. There are 16 residues in the CDR3. V lost 0 bases, J lost 5 bases, and 13 bases lay in between. In nucleotides, the CDR3 is TGTGCCAGCAGCCAAGAAGCGCAGGGGACAAATGAAAAACTGTTTTTT. This codes for CASSQEAQGTNEKLFF.

The chain has TRBV6-5 and TRBJ2-7, with 7 bases aligning to TRBD2. The CDR3 loop spans 15 amino acids. Per germline, CDR1 MNHEY and CDR2 SVGAGI. The junction had 8 bases not matched to a gene; V was cut back by 2 bases and J by 4 bases. The CDR3 region is CASSYAGVDLYEQYF. DNA of the CDR3: TGTGCCAGCAGTTACGCGGGAGTGGACTTGTACGAGCAGTACTTC.

In its sample, this clone was seen once. The rearrangement uses TRBV30 and TRBJ1-5; 7 nucleotides line up with TRBD1. The CDR3 has 15 residues. CDR1 is GTSNPN and CDR2 is SVGIG in the germline V gene (reference sequence). The junction had 7 bases not matched to a gene; V was cut back by 0 bases and J by 5 bases. The CDR3 reads CAWSVMGTVDQPQHF. Written as DNA, the CDR3 is TGTGCCTGGAGTGTTATGGGGACAGTCGATCAGCCCCAGCATTTT.